This is a list of T cell receptor beta chains from one sample in a study of identifying expanded T cells in peripheral blood. Only in-frame clones appear in the TCRdb table, and some are missing; sequencing was by immunoSEQ multiplex PCR. The table has over 90,000 clones, approximately 88% seen once. Material for sequencing was blood. The receptors come from a person between 18 and 70 years old in good health. Each CDR3 is given with its conserved first and last residue. D genes are given only for firm matches. Clone size appears in some rows only: once, few, many, or a class for an expanded clone.

v_gene: TRBV11-2
d_gene: TRBD1
j_gene: TRBJ1-1
abundance: .
CDR3aa: CASSTDRTSTEAFF
CDR3nt: TGTGCCAGCAGCACGGACAGGACGAGCACTGAAGCTTTCTTT

v_gene: TRBV11-2
d_gene: .
j_gene: TRBJ1-1
abundance: .
CDR3aa: CASSFNRETEAFF
CDR3nt: TGTGCCAGCAGCTTTAACAGGGAGACTGAAGCTTTCTTT

v_gene: TRBV2
d_gene: .
j_gene: TRBJ1-5
abundance: .
CDR3aa: CASRSSRGVSNQPQHF
CDR3nt: TGTGCCAGCAGATCATCCCGGGGGGTGTCGAATCAGCCCCAGCATTTT

v_gene: TRBV6-6
d_gene: .
j_gene: TRBJ1-2
abundance: .
CDR3aa: CASNRRGLSYGYTF
CDR3nt: TGTGCCAGCAATAGAAGGGGTCTTTCCTATGGCTACACCTTC

v_gene: TRBV2
d_gene: TRBD2
j_gene: TRBJ2-1
abundance: once
CDR3aa: CASRLARNEQFF
CDR3nt: TGTGCCAGCCGACTAGCGAGGAATGAGCAGTTCTTC

v_gene: TRBV2
d_gene: .
j_gene: TRBJ2-6
abundance: .
CDR3aa: CASRERYLSGANVLTF
CDR3nt: TGTGCCAGCAGGGAACGTTACCTATCTGGGGCCAACGTCCTGACTTTC

v_gene: TRBV27
d_gene: .
j_gene: TRBJ2-7
abundance: .
CDR3aa: CASLGVEQYF
CDR3nt: TGTGCCAGTCTCGGGGTCGAGCAGTACTTC

v_gene: TRBV28
d_gene: TRBD2
j_gene: TRBJ2-7
abundance: .
CDR3aa: CASGGLAYEQYF
CDR3nt: TGTGCCAGCGGAGGACTAGCCTACGAGCAGTACTTC

v_gene: TRBV6-6
d_gene: .
j_gene: TRBJ2-7
abundance: once
CDR3aa: CASIGQAPREQYF
CDR3nt: TGTGCCAGCATCGGGCAGGCCCCTCGGGAGCAGTACTTC

v_gene: TRBV7-9
d_gene: TRBD2
j_gene: TRBJ2-5
abundance: .
CDR3aa: CASSLEAGDQETQYF
CDR3nt: TGTGCCAGCAGCTTAGAGGCGGGGGACCAAGAGACCCAGTACTTC

v_gene: TRBV6-5
d_gene: TRBD2
j_gene: TRBJ2-1
abundance: .
CDR3aa: CASSSRRGENEQFF
CDR3nt: TGTGCCAGCAGCAGCAGGCGGGGGGAAAATGAGCAGTTCTTC

v_gene: TRBV27
d_gene: TRBD2
j_gene: TRBJ2-5
abundance: once
CDR3aa: CASRRQLAGRETQYF
CDR3nt: TGTGCCAGCAGGAGACAATTAGCGGGGAGAGAGACCCAGTACTTC

v_gene: TRBV4-2
d_gene: TRBD2
j_gene: TRBJ2-5
abundance: .
CDR3aa: CASSHSTSGGSLETQYF
CDR3nt: TGTGCCAGCAGCCATTCGACTAGCGGGGGATCCTTAGAGACCCAGTACTTC

v_gene: TRBV19
d_gene: .
j_gene: TRBJ1-5
abundance: .
CDR3aa: CASSISAGYSNQPQHF
CDR3nt: TGTGCCAGTAGTATTTCAGCCGGATATAGCAATCAGCCCCAGCATTTT

v_gene: TRBV28
d_gene: .
j_gene: TRBJ1-5
abundance: .
CDR3aa: CASSSPTGRVVNVQPQHF
CDR3nt: TGTGCCAGCAGTTCCCCAACAGGGAGGGTGGTGAATGTTCAGCCCCAGCATTTT

v_gene: TRBV14
d_gene: .
j_gene: TRBJ2-7
abundance: .
CDR3aa: CASSQESLSYEQYF
CDR3nt: TGTGCCAGCAGCCAGGAGTCCCTCAGCTACGAGCAGTACTTC

v_gene: TRBV6-6
d_gene: .
j_gene: TRBJ2-2
abundance: .
CDR3aa: CASTEGELIGGELFF
CDR3nt: TGTGCCAGCACCGAGGGGGAGTTGATTGGCGGGGAGCTGTTTTTT

v_gene: TRBV7-2
d_gene: .
j_gene: TRBJ2-2
abundance: .
CDR3aa: CASSPTRNTGELFF
CDR3nt: TGTGCCAGCAGCCCTACTAGGAACACCGGGGAGCTGTTTTTT

v_gene: TRBV5-1
d_gene: TRBD1
j_gene: TRBJ2-5
abundance: .
CDR3aa: CASSLWGQQETQYF
CDR3nt: TGCGCCAGCAGCTTGTGGGGACAGCAAGAGACCCAGTACTTC

v_gene: TRBV7-9
d_gene: .
j_gene: TRBJ1-2
abundance: .
CDR3aa: CASALRGYTF
CDR3nt: TGTGCCAGCGCCCTTCGTGGCTACACCTTC

v_gene: TRBV2
d_gene: .
j_gene: TRBJ1-1
abundance: few
CDR3aa: CASRVDGQLEAFF
CDR3nt: TGTGCCAGCAGGGTCGATGGACAGCTTGAAGCTTTCTTT

v_gene: TRBV7-2
d_gene: .
j_gene: TRBJ1-1
abundance: .
CDR3aa: CASSPWLGRNTEAFF
CDR3nt: TGTGCCAGCAGCCCTTGGTTGGGCAGGAACACTGAAGCTTTCTTT

v_gene: TRBV15
d_gene: .
j_gene: TRBJ2-5
abundance: few
CDR3aa: CATSRGDSGLETQYF
CDR3nt: TGTGCCACCAGCAGAGGGGATAGCGGTTTAGAGACCCAGTACTTC

v_gene: TRBV29-1
d_gene: .
j_gene: TRBJ1-2
abundance: .
CDR3aa: CSSTTGSGYTF
CDR3nt: TGCAGCTCGACGACGGGGAGTGGCTACACCTTC

v_gene: TRBV5-1
d_gene: .
j_gene: TRBJ1-2
abundance: .
CDR3aa: CASRNSTNYGYTF
CDR3nt: TGCGCCAGCAGGAACAGCACTAACTATGGCTACACCTTC

v_gene: TRBV7-2
d_gene: .
j_gene: TRBJ2-3
abundance: .
CDR3aa: CASGLARDTQYF
CDR3nt: TGTGCCAGCGGGCTAGCAAGAGATACGCAGTATTTT

v_gene: TRBV29-1
d_gene: .
j_gene: TRBJ2-2
abundance: .
CDR3aa: CSVRTGTPSGELFF
CDR3nt: TGCAGCGTTCGTACCGGGACACCATCCGGGGAGCTGTTTTTT

v_gene: TRBV6-5
d_gene: .
j_gene: TRBJ2-5
abundance: .
CDR3aa: CASSSTWRETQYF
CDR3nt: TGTGCCAGCAGTTCCACGTGGAGAGAGACCCAGTACTTC

v_gene: TRBV7-2
d_gene: TRBD1
j_gene: TRBJ1-1
abundance: .
CDR3aa: CASRATGGNTEAFF
CDR3nt: TGTGCCAGCAGGGCGACAGGGGGGAACACTGAAGCTTTCTTT

v_gene: TRBV28
d_gene: .
j_gene: TRBJ1-2
abundance: .
CDR3aa: CASRGEGYGYTF
CDR3nt: TGTGCCAGCAGGGGGGAAGGCTATGGCTACACCTTC

v_gene: TRBV5-6
d_gene: .
j_gene: TRBJ2-5
abundance: .
CDR3aa: CASSSDRYQETQYF
CDR3nt: TGTGCCAGCAGTTCCGACAGGTACCAAGAGACCCAGTACTTC

v_gene: TRBV7-2
d_gene: .
j_gene: TRBJ1-1
abundance: few
CDR3aa: CASSLWTAGTEAFF
CDR3nt: TGTGCCAGCAGCTTATGGACGGCGGGCACTGAAGCTTTCTTT